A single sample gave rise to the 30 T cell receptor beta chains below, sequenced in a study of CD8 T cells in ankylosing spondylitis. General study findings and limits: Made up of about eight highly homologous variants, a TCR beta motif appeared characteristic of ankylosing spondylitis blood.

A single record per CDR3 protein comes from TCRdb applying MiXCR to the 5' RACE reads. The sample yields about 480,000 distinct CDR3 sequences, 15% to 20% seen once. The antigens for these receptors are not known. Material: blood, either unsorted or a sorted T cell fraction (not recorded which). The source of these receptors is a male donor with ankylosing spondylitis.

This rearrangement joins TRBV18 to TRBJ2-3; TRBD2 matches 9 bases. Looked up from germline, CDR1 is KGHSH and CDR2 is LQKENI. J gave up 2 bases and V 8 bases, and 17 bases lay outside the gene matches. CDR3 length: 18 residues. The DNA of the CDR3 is TGTGCCAGCAGACCGGGCCAGCGGGGGGCCTCTTTCACAGATACGCAGTATTTT. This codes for CASRPGQRGASFTDTQYF.

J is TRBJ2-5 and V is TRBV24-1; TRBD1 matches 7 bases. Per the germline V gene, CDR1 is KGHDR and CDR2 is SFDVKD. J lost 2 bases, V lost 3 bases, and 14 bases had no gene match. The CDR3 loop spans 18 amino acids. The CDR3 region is CATSDPLTGTKGQETQYF. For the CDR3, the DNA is TGTGCCACCAGTGATCCCCTGACAGGGACCAAGGGGCAAGAGACCCAGTACTTC.

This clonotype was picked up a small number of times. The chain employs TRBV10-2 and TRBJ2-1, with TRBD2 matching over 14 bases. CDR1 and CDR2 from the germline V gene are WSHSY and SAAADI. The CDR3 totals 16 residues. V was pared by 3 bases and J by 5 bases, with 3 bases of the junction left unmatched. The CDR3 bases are TGCGCCAGCAGTGATCGACTAGCGGGGGGGCACAATGAGCAGTTCTTC. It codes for CASSDRLAGGHNEQFF.

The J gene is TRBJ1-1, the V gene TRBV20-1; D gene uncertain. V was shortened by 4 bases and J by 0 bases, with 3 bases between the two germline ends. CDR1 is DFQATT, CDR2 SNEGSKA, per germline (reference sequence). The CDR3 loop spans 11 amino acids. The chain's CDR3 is CSATMNTEAFF. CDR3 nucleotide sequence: TGCAGTGCTACCATGAACACTGAAGCTTTCTTT.

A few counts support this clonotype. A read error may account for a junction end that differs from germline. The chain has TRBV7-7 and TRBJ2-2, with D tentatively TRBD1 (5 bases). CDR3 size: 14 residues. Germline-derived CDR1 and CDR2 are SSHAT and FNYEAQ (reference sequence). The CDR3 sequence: CASSQKGDTGELFF. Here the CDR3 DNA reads TGTGCTAGCAGTCAAAAAGGGGACACCGGGGAGCTGTTTTTT.

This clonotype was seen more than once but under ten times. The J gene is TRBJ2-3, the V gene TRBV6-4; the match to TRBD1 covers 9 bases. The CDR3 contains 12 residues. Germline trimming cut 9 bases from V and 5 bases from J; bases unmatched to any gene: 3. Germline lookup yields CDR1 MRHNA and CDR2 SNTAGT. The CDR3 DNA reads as TGTGCCAGAGGACAGGGGCGAGATACGCAGTATTTT. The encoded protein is CARGQGRDTQYF.

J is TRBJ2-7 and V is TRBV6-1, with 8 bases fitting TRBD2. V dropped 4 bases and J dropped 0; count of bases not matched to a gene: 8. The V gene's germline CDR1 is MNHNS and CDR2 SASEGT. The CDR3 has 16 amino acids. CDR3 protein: CASSGGLAWPSYEQYF. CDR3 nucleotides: TGTGCCAGCAGTGGTGGACTAGCTTGGCCCTCCTACGAGCAGTACTTC.

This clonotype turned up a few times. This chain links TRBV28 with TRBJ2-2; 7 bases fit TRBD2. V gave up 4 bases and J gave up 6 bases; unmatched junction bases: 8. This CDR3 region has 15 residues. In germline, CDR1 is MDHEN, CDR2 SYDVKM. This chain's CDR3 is CASSSGLLASGELFF. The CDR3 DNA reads TGTGCCAGCAGTTCTGGTCTACTAGCGTCCGGGGAGCTGTTTTTT. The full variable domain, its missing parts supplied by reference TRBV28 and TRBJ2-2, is DVKVTQSSRYLVKRTGEKVFLECVQDMDHENMFWYRQDPGLGLRLIYFSYDVKMKEKGDIPEGYSVSREKKERFSLILESASTNQTSMYLCASSSGLLASGELFFGEGSRLTVL.

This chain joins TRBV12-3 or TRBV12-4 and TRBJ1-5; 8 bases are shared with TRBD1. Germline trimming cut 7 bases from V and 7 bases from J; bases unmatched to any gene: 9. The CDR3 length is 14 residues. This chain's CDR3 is CASNSQGAGQPQHF. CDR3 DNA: TGTGCCAGCAATTCGCAGGGGGCAGGGCAGCCCCAGCATTTT.

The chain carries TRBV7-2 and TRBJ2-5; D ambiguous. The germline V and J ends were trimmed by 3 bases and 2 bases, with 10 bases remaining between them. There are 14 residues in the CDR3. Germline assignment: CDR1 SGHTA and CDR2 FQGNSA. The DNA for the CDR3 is TGTGCCAGCAGCTTTCGCCTCTTACAAGAGACCCAGTACTTC. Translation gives CASSFRLLQETQYF.

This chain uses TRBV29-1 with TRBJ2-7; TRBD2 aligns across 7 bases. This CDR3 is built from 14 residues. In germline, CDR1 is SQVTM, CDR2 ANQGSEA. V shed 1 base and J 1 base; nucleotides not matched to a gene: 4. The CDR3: CSVEGWEGSYEQYF. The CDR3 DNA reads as TGCAGCGTTGAAGGCTGGGAGGGGTCCTACGAGCAGTACTTC.

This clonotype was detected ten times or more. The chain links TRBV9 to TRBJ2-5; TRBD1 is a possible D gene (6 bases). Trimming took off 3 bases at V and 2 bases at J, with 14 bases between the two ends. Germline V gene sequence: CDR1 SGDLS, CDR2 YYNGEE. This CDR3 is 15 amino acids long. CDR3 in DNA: TGTGCCAGCAGCGCCCTTGGGACAATTCAAGAGACCCAGTACTTC. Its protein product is CASSALGTIQETQYF.

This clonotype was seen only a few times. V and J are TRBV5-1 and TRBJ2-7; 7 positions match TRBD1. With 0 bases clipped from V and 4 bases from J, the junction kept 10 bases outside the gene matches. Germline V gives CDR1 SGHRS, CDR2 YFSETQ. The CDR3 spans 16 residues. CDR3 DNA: TGCGCCAGCAGCTTGGAGGCCACGGGACAGCCGTACGAGCAGTACTTC. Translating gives CASSLEATGQPYEQYF.

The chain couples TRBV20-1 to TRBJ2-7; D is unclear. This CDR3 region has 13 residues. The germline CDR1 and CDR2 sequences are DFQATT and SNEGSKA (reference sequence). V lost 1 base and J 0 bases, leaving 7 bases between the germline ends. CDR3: CSARVADSYEQYF. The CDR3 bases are TGCAGTGCTAGAGTGGCAGACTCCTACGAGCAGTACTTC.

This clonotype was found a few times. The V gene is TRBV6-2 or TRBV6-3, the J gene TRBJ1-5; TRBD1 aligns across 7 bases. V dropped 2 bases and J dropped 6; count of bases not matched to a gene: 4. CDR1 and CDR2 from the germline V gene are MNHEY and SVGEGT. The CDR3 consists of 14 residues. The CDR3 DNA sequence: TGTGCCAGCAGTTACGGGGACAGAAGTCAGCCCCAGCATTTT. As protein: CASSYGDRSQPQHF.

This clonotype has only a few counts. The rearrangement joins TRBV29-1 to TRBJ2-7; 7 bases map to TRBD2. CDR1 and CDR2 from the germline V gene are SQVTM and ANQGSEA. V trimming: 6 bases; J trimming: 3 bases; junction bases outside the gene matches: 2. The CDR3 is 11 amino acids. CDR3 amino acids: CSVGTIYEQYF. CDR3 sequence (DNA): TGCAGCGTGGGGACTATCTACGAGCAGTACTTC.

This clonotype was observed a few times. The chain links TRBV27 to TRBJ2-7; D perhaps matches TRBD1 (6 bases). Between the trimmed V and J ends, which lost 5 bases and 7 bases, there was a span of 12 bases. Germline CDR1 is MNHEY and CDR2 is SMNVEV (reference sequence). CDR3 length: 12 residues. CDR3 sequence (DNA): TGTGCCAGCAGTACCGGACAGCGAGAGCAGTACTTC. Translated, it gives CASSTGQREQYF.

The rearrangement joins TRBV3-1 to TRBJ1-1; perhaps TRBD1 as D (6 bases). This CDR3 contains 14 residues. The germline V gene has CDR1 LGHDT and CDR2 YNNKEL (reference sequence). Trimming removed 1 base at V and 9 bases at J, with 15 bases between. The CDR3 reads CASSQGLRGFKAFF. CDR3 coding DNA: TGTGCCAGCAGCCAAGGCCTCAGGGGATTTAAAGCTTTCTTT.

CDR3 DNA sequence: TGCAGTGCTACGGACAGGCGAGCCTACGAGCAGTACTTC. Protein: CSATDRRAYEQYF. This chain uses TRBV20-1 with TRBJ2-7, with 7 bases fitting TRBD1. The CDR3 is 13 residues long. The germline CDR1 and CDR2 sequences are DFQATT and SNEGSKA (reference sequence). V lost 4 bases, J lost 2 bases, and 5 bases stayed unmatched.

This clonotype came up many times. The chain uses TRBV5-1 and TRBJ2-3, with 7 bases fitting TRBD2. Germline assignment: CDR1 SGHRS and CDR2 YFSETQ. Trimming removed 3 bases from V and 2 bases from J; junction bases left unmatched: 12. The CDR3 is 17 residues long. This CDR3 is CASSSWSSGPYTDTQYF. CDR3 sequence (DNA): TGCGCCAGCAGCTCGTGGTCTAGCGGACCCTACACAGATACGCAGTATTTT.

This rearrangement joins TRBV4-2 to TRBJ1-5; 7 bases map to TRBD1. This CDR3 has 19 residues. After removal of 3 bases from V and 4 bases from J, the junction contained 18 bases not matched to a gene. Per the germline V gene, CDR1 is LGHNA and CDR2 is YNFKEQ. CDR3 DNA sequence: TGTGCCAGCAGCCAGGTTCCCCCTTCAAAGACAGGGAGGAATCAGCCCCAGCATTTT. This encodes CASSQVPPSKTGRNQPQHF.

This chain's CDR3 is CASSTIPSWGKNIQYF. The CDR3 DNA sequence: TGTGCCAGTAGCACAATCCCATCGTGGGGCAAAAACATTCAGTACTTC. This chain connects TRBV19 to TRBJ2-4; D not resolved. This CDR3 has 16 amino acids. V was trimmed by 6 bases and J by 3 bases, leaving 18 bases between them. Per the germline V gene, CDR1 is LNHDA and CDR2 is SQIVND (reference sequence).

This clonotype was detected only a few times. CDR3 DNA: TGTGCCAGCTGCTTACGTATAGCGGGAGGCCCTCCGAACACCGGGGAGCTGTTTTTT. Translated: CASCLRIAGGPPNTGELFF. This chain joins TRBV12-3 or TRBV12-4 and TRBJ2-2; TRBD2 aligns across 10 bases. Losses at the gene ends were 8 bases for V and 0 bases for J; bases not matched to a gene: 15. This CDR3 is built from 19 residues.

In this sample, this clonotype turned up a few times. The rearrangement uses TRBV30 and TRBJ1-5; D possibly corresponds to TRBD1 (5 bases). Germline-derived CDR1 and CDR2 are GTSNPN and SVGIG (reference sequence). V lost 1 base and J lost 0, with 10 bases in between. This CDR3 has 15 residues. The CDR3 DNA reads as TGTGCCTGGAGTGGCGGGGACTATAGCAATCAGCCCCAGCATTTT. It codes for CAWSGGDYSNQPQHF.

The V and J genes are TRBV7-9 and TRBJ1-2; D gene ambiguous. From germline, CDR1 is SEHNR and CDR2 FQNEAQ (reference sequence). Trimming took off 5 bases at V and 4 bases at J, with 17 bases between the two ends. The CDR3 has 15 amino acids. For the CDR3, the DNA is TGTGCCAGCAGCCCTTCAGGCGGGGAGACCTATGGCTACACCTTC. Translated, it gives CASSPSGGETYGYTF.

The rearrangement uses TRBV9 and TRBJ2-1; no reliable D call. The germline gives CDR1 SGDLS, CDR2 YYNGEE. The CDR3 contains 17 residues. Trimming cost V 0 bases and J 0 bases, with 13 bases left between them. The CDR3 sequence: CASSVDPRLSSYNEQFF. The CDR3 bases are TGTGCCAGCAGCGTAGATCCCCGCCTGAGCTCCTACAATGAGCAGTTCTTC.

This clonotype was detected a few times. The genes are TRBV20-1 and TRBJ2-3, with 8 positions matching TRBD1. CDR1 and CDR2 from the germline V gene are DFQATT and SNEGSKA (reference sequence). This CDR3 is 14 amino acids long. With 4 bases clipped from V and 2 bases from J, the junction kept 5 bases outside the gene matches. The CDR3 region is CSATGQGHTDTQYF. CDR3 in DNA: TGCAGTGCTACAGGACAGGGACACACAGATACGCAGTATTTT.

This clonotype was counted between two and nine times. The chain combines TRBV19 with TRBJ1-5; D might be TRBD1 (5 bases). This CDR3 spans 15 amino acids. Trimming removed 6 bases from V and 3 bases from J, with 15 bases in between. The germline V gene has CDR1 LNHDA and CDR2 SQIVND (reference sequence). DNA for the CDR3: TGTGCCAGTAGGGCCGGGGGACTACCCAATCAGCCCCAGCATTTT. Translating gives CASRAGGLPNQPQHF.

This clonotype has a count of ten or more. The CDR3 DNA sequence: TGCAGTGCCGATCTCCCGCCCAATCGGGACGAGCAGTACTTC. Translation: CSADLPPNRDEQYF. The chain joins TRBV20-1 to TRBJ2-7; D is undetermined. This CDR3 contains 14 residues. Germline-derived CDR1 and CDR2 are DFQATT and SNEGSKA (reference sequence). Trimming took off 6 bases at V and 5 bases at J, with 20 bases between the two ends.

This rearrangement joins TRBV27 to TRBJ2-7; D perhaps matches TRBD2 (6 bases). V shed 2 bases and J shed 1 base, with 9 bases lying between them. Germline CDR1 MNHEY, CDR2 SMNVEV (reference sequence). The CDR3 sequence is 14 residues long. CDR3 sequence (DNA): TGTGCCAGCAGTTTAAGGCGGGAATCCTACGAGCAGTACTTC. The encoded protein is CASSLRRESYEQYF.